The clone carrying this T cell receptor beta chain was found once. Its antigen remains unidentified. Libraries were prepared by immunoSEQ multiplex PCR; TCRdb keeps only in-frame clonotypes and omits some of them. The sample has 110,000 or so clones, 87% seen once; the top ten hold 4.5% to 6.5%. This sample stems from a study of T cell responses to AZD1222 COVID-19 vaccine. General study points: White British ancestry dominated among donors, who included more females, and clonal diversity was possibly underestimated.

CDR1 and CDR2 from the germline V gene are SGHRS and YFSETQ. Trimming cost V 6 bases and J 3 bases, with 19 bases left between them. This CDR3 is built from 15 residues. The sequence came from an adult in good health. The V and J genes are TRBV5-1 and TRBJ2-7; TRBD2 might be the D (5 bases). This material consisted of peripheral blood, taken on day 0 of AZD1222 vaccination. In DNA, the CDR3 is TGCGCCAGCAAGACTGCAGCGGCAGGCAGCTACGAGCAGTACTTC. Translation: CASKTAAAGSYEQYF.